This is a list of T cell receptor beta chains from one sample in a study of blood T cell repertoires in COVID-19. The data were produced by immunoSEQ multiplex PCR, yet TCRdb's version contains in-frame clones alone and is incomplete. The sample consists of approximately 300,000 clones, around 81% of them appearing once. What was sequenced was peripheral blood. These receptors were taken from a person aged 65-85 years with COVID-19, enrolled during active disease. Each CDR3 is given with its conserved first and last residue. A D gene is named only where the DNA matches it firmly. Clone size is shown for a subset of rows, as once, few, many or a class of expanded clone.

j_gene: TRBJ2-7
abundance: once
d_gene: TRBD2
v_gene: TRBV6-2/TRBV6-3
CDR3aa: CASSYAAGGPPYF
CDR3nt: TGTGCCAGCAGTTATGCGGCGGGAGGGCCTCCGTACTTC

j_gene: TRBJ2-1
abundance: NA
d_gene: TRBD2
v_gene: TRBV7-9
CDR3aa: CASSFRTSGGVSYNEQFF
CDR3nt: TGTGCCAGCAGCTTTCGGACTAGCGGGGGGGTCTCCTACAATGAGCAGTTCTTC

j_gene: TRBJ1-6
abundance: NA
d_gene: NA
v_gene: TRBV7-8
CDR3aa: CASSLLGASNSPLHF
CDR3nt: TGTGCCAGCAGCTTATTGGGGGCGAGTAATTCACCCCTCCACTTT

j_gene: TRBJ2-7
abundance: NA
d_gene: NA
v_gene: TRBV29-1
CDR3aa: CSVGSAGRSEQYF
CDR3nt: TGCAGCGTTGGGTCTGCAGGGCGATCCGAGCAGTACTTC

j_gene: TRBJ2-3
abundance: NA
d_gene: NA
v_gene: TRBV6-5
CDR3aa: CASSYAQAAMDTQYF
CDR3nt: TGTGCCAGCAGTTACGCACAGGCGGCCATGGATACGCAGTATTTT

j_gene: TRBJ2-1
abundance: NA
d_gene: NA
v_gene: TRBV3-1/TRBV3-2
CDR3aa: CASSPGLSYNEQFF
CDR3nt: TGTGCCAGCAGTCCAGGACTCTCCTACAATGAGCAGTTCTTC

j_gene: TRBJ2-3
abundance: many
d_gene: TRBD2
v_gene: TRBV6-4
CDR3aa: CASSATAGGTDTQYF
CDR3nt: TGTGCCAGCAGTGCTACGGCGGGAGGGACAGATACGCAGTATTTT

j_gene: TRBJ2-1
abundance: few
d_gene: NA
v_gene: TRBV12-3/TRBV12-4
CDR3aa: CASSKQAEQFF
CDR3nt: TGTGCCAGCAGCAAACAGGCAGAGCAGTTCTTC

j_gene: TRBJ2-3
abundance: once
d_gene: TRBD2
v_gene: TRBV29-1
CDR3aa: CSVAAGGDTQYF
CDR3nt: TGCAGCGTTGCAGCGGGGGGGGATACGCAGTATTTT

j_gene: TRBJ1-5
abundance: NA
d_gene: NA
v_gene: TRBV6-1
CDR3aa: CASSDDQPQHF
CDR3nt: TGTGCCAGCAGTGACGATCAGCCCCAGCATTTT

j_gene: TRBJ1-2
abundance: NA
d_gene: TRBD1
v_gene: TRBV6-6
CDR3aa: CASSPRAIGGTGYGYTF
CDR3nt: TGTGCCAGCAGTCCTCGCGCGATAGGCGGGACAGGGTATGGCTACACCTTC

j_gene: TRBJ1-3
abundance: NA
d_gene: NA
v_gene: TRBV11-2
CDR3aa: CASSSTGIGNTIYF
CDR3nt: TGTGCCAGCAGCTCTACAGGGATAGGAAACACCATATATTTT

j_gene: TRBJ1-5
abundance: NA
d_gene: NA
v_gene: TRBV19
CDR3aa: CASRIGNARAGQPQHF
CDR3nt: TGTGCCAGCCGGATTGGAAATGCCAGGGCTGGACAGCCCCAGCATTTT

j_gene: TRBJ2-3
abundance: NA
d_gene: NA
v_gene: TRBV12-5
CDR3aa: CASPCTDTQYF
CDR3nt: TGTGCTAGTCCCTGCACAGATACGCAGTATTTT

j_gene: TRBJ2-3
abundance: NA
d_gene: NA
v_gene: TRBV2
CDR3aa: CASSEGTAPADTQYF
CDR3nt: TGTGCCAGCAGTGAAGGGACAGCCCCGGCAGATACGCAGTATTTT

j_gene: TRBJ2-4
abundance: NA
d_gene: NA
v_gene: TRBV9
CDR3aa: CASSVAGEPKNIQYF
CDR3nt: TGTGCCAGCAGCGTGGCAGGGGAACCCAAAAACATTCAGTACTTC

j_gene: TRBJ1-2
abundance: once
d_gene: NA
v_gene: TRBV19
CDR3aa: CASSPAAGGRYTF
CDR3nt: TGTGCCAGTAGTCCGGCGGCGGGGGGGCGCTACACCTTC

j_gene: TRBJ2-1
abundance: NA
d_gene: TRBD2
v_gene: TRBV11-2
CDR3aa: CASSLDAGLAGGVQFF
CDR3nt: TGTGCCAGCAGCTTAGATGCAGGACTAGCGGGAGGGGTGCAGTTCTTC

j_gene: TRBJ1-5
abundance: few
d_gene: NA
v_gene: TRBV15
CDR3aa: CATSRDRVAGRPQHF
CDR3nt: TGTGCCACCAGCAGAGACAGGGTGGCGGGGCGGCCCCAGCATTTT

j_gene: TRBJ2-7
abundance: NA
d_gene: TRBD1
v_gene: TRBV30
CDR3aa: CAWSAGQRYEQYF
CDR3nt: TGTGCCTGGAGTGCGGGACAGCGTTACGAGCAGTACTTC

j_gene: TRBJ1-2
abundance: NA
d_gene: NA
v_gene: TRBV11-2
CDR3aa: CASSSVKTAGYTF
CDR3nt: TGTGCCAGCAGCTCCGTTAAGACAGCTGGCTACACCTTC

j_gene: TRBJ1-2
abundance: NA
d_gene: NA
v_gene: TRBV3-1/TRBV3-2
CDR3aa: CASSQASLYGYTF
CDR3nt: TGTGCCAGCAGCCAAGCCAGTCTCTATGGCTACACCTTC

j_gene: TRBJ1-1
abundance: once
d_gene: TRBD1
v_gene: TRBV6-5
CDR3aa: CASSPRQGKEGEAFF
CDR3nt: TGTGCCAGCAGTCCCCGACAGGGCAAGGAAGGTGAAGCTTTCTTT

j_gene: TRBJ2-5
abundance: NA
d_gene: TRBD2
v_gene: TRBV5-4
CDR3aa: CASSLAASGRETQYF
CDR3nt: TGTGCCAGCAGCTTGGCCGCTAGCGGGAGAGAGACCCAGTACTTC

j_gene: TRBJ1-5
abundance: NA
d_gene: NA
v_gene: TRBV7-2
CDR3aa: CASSPLGGSNQPQHF
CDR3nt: TGTGCCAGCAGCCCCCTTGGGGGGTCCAATCAGCCCCAGCATTTT

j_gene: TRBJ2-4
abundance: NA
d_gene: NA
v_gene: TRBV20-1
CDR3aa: CSASLRKNIQYF
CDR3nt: TGCAGTGCTAGTTTGCGGAAAAACATTCAGTACTTC

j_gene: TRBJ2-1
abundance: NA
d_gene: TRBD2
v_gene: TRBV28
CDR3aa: CEVRRGGLLNEQFF
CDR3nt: TGTGAGGTCCGTCGGGGGGGCCTCCTCAATGAGCAGTTCTTC

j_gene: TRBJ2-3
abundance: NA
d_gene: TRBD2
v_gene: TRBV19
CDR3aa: CALRPSGADTQYF
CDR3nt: TGTGCCCTTAGGCCTAGCGGGGCAGATACGCAGTATTTT

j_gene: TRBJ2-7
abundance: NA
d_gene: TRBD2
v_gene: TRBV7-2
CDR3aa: CASSLASGGAARIYEQYF
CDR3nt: TGTGCCAGCAGCTTAGCGAGCGGGGGGGCCGCCCGAATTTACGAGCAGTACTTC

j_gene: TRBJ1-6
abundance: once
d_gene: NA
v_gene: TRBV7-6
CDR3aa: CASSRDINSPLHF
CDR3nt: TGTGCCAGCAGCCGGGACATTAATTCACCCCTCCACTTT

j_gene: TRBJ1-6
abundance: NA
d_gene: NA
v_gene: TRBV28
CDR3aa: CASSFGPGSSYNSPLHF
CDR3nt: TGTGCCAGCAGTTTCGGGCCGGGAAGCTCCTATAATTCACCCCTCCACTTT

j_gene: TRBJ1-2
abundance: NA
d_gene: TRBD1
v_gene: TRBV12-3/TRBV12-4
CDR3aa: CASSFSQGYGYTF
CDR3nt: TGTGCCAGCAGTTTCTCACAGGGGTATGGCTACACCTTC

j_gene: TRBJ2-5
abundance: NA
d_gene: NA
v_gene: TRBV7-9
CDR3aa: CASSWNRGLQETQYF
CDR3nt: TGTGCCAGCAGTTGGAACCGGGGACTCCAAGAGACCCAGTACTTC

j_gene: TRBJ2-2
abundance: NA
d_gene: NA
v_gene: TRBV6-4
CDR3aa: CASSGSGSGELFF
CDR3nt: TGTGCCAGCAGTGGAAGCGGGTCCGGGGAGCTGTTTTTT

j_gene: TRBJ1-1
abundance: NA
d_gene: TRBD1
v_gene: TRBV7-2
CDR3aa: CASSLALTPGTGVRAFF
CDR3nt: TGTGCCAGCAGCTTAGCGCTAACCCCCGGGACAGGGGTCAGAGCTTTCTTT

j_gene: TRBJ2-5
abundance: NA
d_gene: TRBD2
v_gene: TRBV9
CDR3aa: CASSEELAAGRETQYF
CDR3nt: TGTGCCAGCAGCGAGGAACTAGCGGCCGGGAGGGAGACCCAGTACTTC

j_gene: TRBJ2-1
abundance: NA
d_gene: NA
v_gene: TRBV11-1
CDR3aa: CASSLVGRGNEQFF
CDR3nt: TGTGCCAGCAGCTTAGTTGGGAGAGGGAATGAGCAGTTCTTC

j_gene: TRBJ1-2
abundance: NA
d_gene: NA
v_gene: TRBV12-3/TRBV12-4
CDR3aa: CASSFVQGYGYTF
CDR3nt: TGTGCCAGCAGTTTCGTACAGGGCTATGGCTACACCTTC

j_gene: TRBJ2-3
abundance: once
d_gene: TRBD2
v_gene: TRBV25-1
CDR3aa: CASSDGGKGDTQYF
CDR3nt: TGTGCCAGCAGTGACGGGGGGAAAGGGGATACGCAGTATTTT

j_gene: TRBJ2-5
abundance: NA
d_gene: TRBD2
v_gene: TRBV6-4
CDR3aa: CASSDLMGLADQETQYF
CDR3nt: TGTGCCAGCAGTGACTTAATGGGACTAGCGGACCAAGAGACCCAGTACTTC

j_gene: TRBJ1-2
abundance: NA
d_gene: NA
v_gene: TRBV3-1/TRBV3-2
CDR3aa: CASSPADLQGYGYTF
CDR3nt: TGTGCCAGCAGCCCGGCCGACTTGCAAGGATATGGCTACACCTTC

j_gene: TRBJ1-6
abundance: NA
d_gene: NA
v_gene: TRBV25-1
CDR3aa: CASSESNNSPLHF
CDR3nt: TGTGCCAGCAGTGAATCCAATAATTCACCCCTCCACTTT

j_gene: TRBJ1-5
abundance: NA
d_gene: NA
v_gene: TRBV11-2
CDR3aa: CASSLGVGAYQPQHF
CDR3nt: TGTGCCAGCAGCTTGGGCGTGGGGGCTTATCAGCCCCAGCATTTT

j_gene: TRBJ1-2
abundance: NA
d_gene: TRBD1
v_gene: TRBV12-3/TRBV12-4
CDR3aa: CAIGTGVYGYTF
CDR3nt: TGTGCCATCGGGACAGGCGTCTATGGCTACACCTTC

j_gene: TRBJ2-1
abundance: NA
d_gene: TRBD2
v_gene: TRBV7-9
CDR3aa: CASRPARLADNEQFF
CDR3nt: TGTGCCAGCAGGCCTGCTAGACTAGCAGACAATGAGCAGTTCTTC

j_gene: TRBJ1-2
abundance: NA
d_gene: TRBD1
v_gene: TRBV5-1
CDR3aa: CASSSPGQNYGYTF
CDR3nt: TGCGCCAGCAGCTCACCGGGACAGAACTATGGCTACACCTTC

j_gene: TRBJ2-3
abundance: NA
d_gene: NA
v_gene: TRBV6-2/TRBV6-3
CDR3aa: CASSYLRETRDTQYF
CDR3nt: TGTGCCAGCAGTTATCTACGGGAGACCCGAGATACGCAGTATTTT

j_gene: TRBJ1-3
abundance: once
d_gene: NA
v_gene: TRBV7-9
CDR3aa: CASSSTGNTIYF
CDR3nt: TGTGCCAGCAGCTCAACAGGGAACACCATATATTTT

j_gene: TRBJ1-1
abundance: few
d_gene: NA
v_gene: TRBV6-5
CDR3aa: CASRLNTGSPEAFF
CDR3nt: TGTGCCAGCAGACTTAATACAGGGTCTCCTGAAGCTTTCTTT

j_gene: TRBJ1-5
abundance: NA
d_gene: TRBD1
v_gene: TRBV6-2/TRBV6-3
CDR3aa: CASSLHLGQGRLRSNQPQHF
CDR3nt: TGTGCCAGCAGTTTGCATCTAGGACAGGGAAGACTCCGTAGCAATCAGCCCCAGCATTTT